Each of the 11 T cell receptor beta chains below was sequenced from the same sample in a study of T cells in Graves' hyperthyroidism and ophthalmopathy. TCR beta CDR3 region amplification was performed from RNA transcripts. First-round RT-PCR of the TCR CDR3 relied on the HTBI primer set. Each CDR3 protein is one row after TCRdb ran MiXCR on the multiplex PCR reads. The repertoire holds 300,000 to 450,000 distinct CDR3 sequences, with roughly 14% as singletons. What was sequenced was blood. These receptors came from a woman in her twenties or thirties with Graves' ophthalmopathy.

The table lists this clonotype with many counts. The CDR3 sequence: CATHLGGFTGELFF. DNA for the CDR3: TGTGCCACACACCTGGGGGGATTCACCGGGGAGCTGTTTTTT. The chain employs TRBV7-2 and TRBJ2-2, with a weak D call TRBD2 (6 bases). V was clipped by 10 bases and J by 4 bases, with 16 bases between them. CDR1 SGHTA and CDR2 FQGNSA come from the germline V gene. This CDR3 has 14 amino acids.

This clonotype was detected ten times or more. V is TRBV11-3 and J is TRBJ1-5, with D perhaps matching TRBD1 (6 bases). CDR1 and CDR2 (germline): SGHNT, YENEEA. The CDR3 contains 15 residues. The germline V and J ends were trimmed by 0 bases and 5 bases, with 11 bases remaining between them. This CDR3 is CASSLDGTSDQPQHF. Here the CDR3 DNA reads TGTGCCAGCAGCTTAGATGGGACATCCGATCAGCCCCAGCATTTT.

This clonotype was counted at least ten times. CDR3 DNA sequence: TGTGCCTGGAGTCACAGGGTTGATGAGCAGTTCTTC. This translates into CAWSHRVDEQFF. V and J are TRBV30 and TRBJ2-1, with D possibly matching TRBD1 (6 bases). There are 12 residues in the CDR3. The V gene's germline CDR1 is GTSNPN and CDR2 SVGIG (reference sequence). V was cut by 2 bases and J by 8 bases, with 10 bases left in between. Using reference TRBV30 and TRBJ2-1 for the parts outside the CDR3, the full variable domain is SQTIHQWPATLVQPVGSPLSLECTVEGTSNPNLYWYRQAAGRGLQLLFYSVGIGQISSEVPQNLSASRPQDRQFILSSKKLLLSDSGFYLCAWSHRVDEQFFGPGTRLTVL.

This clonotype was detected ten times or more. This chain connects TRBV6-1 to TRBJ1-1; TRBD1 might be the D (5 bases). This CDR3 comprises 15 residues. Looked up from germline, CDR1 is MNHNS and CDR2 is SASEGT. V was trimmed by 5 bases and J by 0 bases, leaving 13 bases between them. The CDR3 DNA is TGTGCCAGCAGTTCCGAGGGGCACATGAACACTGAAGCTTTCTTT. Protein product: CASSSEGHMNTEAFF.

This clonotype was counted many times. V is TRBV4-2 and J is TRBJ2-3; TRBD2 aligns across 7 bases. The V and J ends lost 4 bases and 6 bases, in that order; junction bases with no gene match: 7. CDR1 LGHNA and CDR2 YNFKEQ come from the germline V gene. This CDR3 region has 14 residues. The CDR3 spells CASSPPGRADTQYF. The DNA of the CDR3 is TGTGCCAGCAGCCCCCCTGGGAGGGCGGATACGCAGTATTTT.

Concerning this clonotype: A clone one base away is much larger, so this may be a read error. V is TRBV7-2 and J is TRBJ2-3; maybe TRBD2 (5 bases). The CDR3 is made up of 16 amino acids. The germline gives CDR1 SGHTA, CDR2 FQGNSA. The DNA of the CDR3 is TGTGTCAGCAGCTTAAATATCGGGGAAAGCACAGATACGCAGTATTTT. This sequence encodes CVSSLNIGESTDTQYF.

This clonotype was seen many times. V and J are TRBV28 and TRBJ1-6, with 8 bases matching TRBD1. Germline V gives CDR1 MDHEN, CDR2 SYDVKM. The CDR3 contains 13 residues. Trimming cost V 3 bases and J 9 bases; bases outside gene matches: 1. The CDR3 reads CASSFRGPSPLHF. The DNA of the CDR3 is TGTGCCAGCAGTTTCAGGGGGCCTTCACCCCTCCACTTT.

The chain links TRBV6-1 to TRBJ2-7, with 11 bases lining up with TRBD2. This CDR3 spans 15 amino acids. V lost 6 bases to trimming and J lost 3 bases; unmatched junction nucleotides: 7. Germline V gene sequence: CDR1 MNHNS, CDR2 SASEGT. As DNA, the CDR3 is TGTGCCAGCAGAAAAACTAGCGGGGGTATCTACGAGCAGTACTTC. Translated: CASRKTSGGIYEQYF.

This clonotype was detected ten times or more. V gene TRBV27 combines with J gene TRBJ2-5; D is unclear. The V gene lost 6 bases and the J gene lost 2 bases, with 4 bases spanning the gap. CDR1 is MNHEY, CDR2 SMNVEV, per germline (reference sequence). The CDR3 has 11 residues. CDR3 DNA sequence: TGTGCCAGCAGGAAACAAGAGACCCAGTACTTC. Its translation is CASRKQETQYF.

The V and J genes are TRBV7-9 and TRBJ1-1, with D uncertain. The V end lost 3 bases, the J end lost 4 bases, and 15 bases lay between the germline ends. Germline loops: CDR1 SEHNR, CDR2 FQNEAQ (reference sequence). This CDR3 is built from 15 residues. CDR3 in amino acids: CASSLKVRAGTEAFF. CDR3 DNA sequence: TGTGCCAGCAGCTTGAAAGTGAGGGCGGGCACTGAAGCTTTCTTT.

The V call is TRBV20-1, the J call TRBJ2-1; tentative D call: TRBD2 (5 bases). With 3 bases removed from V and 3 bases from J, the gap between germline ends came to 9 bases. From germline, CDR1 is DFQATT and CDR2 SNEGSKA (reference sequence). The CDR3 totals 13 residues. CDR3 residues: CSARERGYNEQFF. CDR3 in DNA: TGCAGTGCTAGGGAACGGGGCTACAATGAGCAGTTCTTC.